This is a list of T cell receptor beta chains from one sample in a study of T cell repertoires in cytomegalovirus infection. The antigens these receptors bind are not known. TCRdb reanalysed the reads using MiXCR and keeps one entry per CDR3 protein. Counted here are about 830,000 distinct CDR3 sequences, around a third occurring once; the ten biggest clones make up 9.5% to 15%. The starting material was cultured CD8+ T cells from PBMCs, obtained from culture after CMV antigen stimulation. These TCRs come from a human donor in good health (CMV status not recorded). Some clones in this sample may be carry-over from other donors' samples. The CDR3 runs from the conserved cysteine through the conserved F or W.

TRBJ2-5 | TRBV28 | 14 | CASSSRQYQETQYF
TRBJ2-3 | TRBV6-2/TRBV6-3 | 12 | CASSLLDDTQYF
TRBJ2-1 | TRBV6-5 | 14 | CASSYGGWTGEQFF
TRBJ2-7 | TRBV29-1 | 13 | CSVAGGQHHEQYF
TRBJ1-6 | TRBV27 | 16 | CASSPYLPRGNSPLHF
TRBJ1-1 | TRBV7-6 | 13 | CASSLAPDRATFF
TRBJ1-2 | TRBV27 | 13 | CASKPPRGQGYTF
TRBJ1-1 | TRBV27 | 13 | CASSQRGVTEAFF
TRBJ1-1 | TRBV12-3/TRBV12-4 | 13 | CASSGGPRPEAFF
TRBJ2-1 | TRBV2 | 15 | CASSEAGGPHNEQFF
TRBJ1-6 | TRBV27 | 17 | CASSLGPRQGGNSPLHF
TRBJ2-5 | TRBV7-8 | 14 | CASSLGDERETQYF
TRBJ2-7 | TRBV6-5 | 15 | CASSYLDRAPYEQYF
TRBJ1-1 | TRBV7-9 | 15 | CASSSTTGSNTEAFF
TRBJ2-3 | TRBV27 | 14 | CASSLPLAGDTQYF
TRBJ2-3 | TRBV5-4 | 16 | CASSSLVGGGTDTQYF
TRBJ1-1 | TRBV19 | 13 | CVSNIGTNTEAFF
TRBJ2-1 | TRBV7-9 | 15 | CASSSGQGAQVEQFF
TRBJ2-5 | TRBV7-4 | 16 | CVSSSRQYGPQETQYF
TRBJ1-2 | TRBV20-1 | 12 | CSAQGSQYGYTF
TRBJ2-3 | TRBV7-9 | 16 | CASSRRGGGAVDTQYF
TRBJ2-3 | TRBV7-6 | 18 | CASSQGDAREGPVDTQYF
TRBJ1-5 | TRBV4-1 | 20 | CASSQADTYLTKGHNQPQHF
TRBJ2-7 | TRBV10-3 | 18 | CAISESIKQGVKGYEQYF
TRBJ2-3 | TRBV3-1 | 14 | CASTQRGGQDTQYF
TRBJ2-7 | TRBV14 | 16 | CASSQDGVGPSYEQYF
TRBJ2-1 | TRBV5-4 | 15 | CASLDGDSSYNEQFF
TRBJ2-1 | TRBV9 | 14 | CASSVAELYNEQFF
TRBJ2-2 | TRBV3-1 | 18 | CASSPGLKARANTGELFF
TRBJ2-1 | TRBV11-1 | 14 | CASSPGTGGYEQFF
TRBJ1-5 | TRBV6-5 | 12 | CASSAANQPQHF
TRBJ2-1 | TRBV7-6 | 17 | CASSLRWTSPFANEQFF
TRBJ2-2 | TRBV27 | 15 | CASSSYPGASGELFF
TRBJ2-2 | TRBV7-9 | 17 | CASSSPGQGFSTGELFF
TRBJ2-1 | TRBV4-1 | 15 | CASSQALGTGDEQFF
TRBJ2-1 | TRBV7-2 | 15 | CASSSLSGGAYEQFF
TRBJ2-7 | TRBV10-2 | 12 | CASLSGTGEKYF
TRBJ1-5 | TRBV6-1 | 16 | CASSEESVGGLEPQHF
TRBJ2-1 | TRBV6-6 | 20 | CASSYSEAGGPGSSYNEQFF
TRBJ1-3 | TRBV10-3 | 15 | CAILVPRDSGNTIYF
TRBJ1-6 | TRBV4-1 | 16 | CASSQASAGGGSPLHF
TRBJ2-1 | TRBV27 | 13 | CASSPRGINEQFF
TRBJ1-2 | TRBV10-3 | 17 | CAISTQIGQVANYGYTF
TRBJ2-2 | TRBV2 | 12 | CASREGTGELFF
TRBJ2-3 | TRBV4-1 | 16 | CASSHVFQDVADTQYF
TRBJ2-5 | TRBV10-3 | 13 | CAISESVQETQYF
TRBJ2-6 | TRBV12-3/TRBV12-4 | 15 | CATKVTGDGANVLTF
TRBJ2-1 | TRBV7-8 | 15 | CASSLGARPVNEQFF
TRBJ2-1 | TRBV4-3 | 15 | CAISQDPGFNNEQFF
TRBJ2-2 | TRBV12-5 | 17 | CASGLVPGTPYTGELFF
TRBJ2-2 | TRBV28 | 17 | CASSSDRAGDTPGELFF
TRBJ1-1 | TRBV7-2 | 14 | CASSLRQGDTEAFF
TRBJ2-2 | TRBV20-1 | 16 | CSARAPGTGDTGELFF
TRBJ2-1 | TRBV7-8 | 12 | CASSMRTNEQFF